This T cell receptor (beta chain) appears in the sequencing data of a study of T cell changes during pregnancy in multiple sclerosis. Germline CDR1 reads MNHNS; CDR2 reads SASEGT. V shed 3 bases and J shed 3 bases, with 15 bases lying between them. This CDR3 contains 16 residues. Profiling relied on immunoSEQ multiplex PCR, and the TCRdb table lists in-frame clones only, not all of them. The sample records about 44,000 clones, roughly nine tenths being singletons. This clone appeared a few times. The rearrangement joins TRBV6-1 to TRBJ1-5; the D gene is possibly TRBD1 (6 bases). The clonotype was recovered from a female donor with multiple sclerosis, enrolled in a pregnancy study. The sequences come from CD4+ T cells from peripheral blood mononuclear cells, collected after pregnancy. Here the CDR3 reads CASSDGNRALNQPQHF. CDR3 sequence (DNA): TGTGCCAGCAGTGATGGGAACAGGGCGCTCAATCAGCCCCAGCATTTT.